Listed below are T cell receptor beta chains from one sample, sequenced in a study of OX40 agonist ivuxolimab in advanced cancers. Repertoires were generated with immunoSEQ multiplex PCR, while TCRdb's copy carries only in-frame clones and drops some. The profile covers about 48,000 clones, with approximately 84% appearing a single time and roughly 9.9% taken by the ten largest. The sequenced sample was CD4+ or CD8+ T cells sorted from blood, obtained in a trial of the OX40 agonist ivuxolimab. The source of these receptors is an adult with an advanced solid tumor such as melanoma, head and neck, liver or kidney cancer. Each CDR3 is given with its conserved first and last residue. D genes are given only for firm matches. The listing skips clone size in some rows; elsewhere it reads once, few, many or a size class.

D	V	size	J	CDR3	DNA
TRBD2	TRBV10-3	NA	TRBJ2-7	CAIRGGTSGFLSYEQYF	TGTGCCATCAGGGGGGGGACTAGCGGGTTCCTGTCCTACGAGCAGTACTTC
NA	TRBV4-2	NA	TRBJ2-2	CASSQETMAGTGTGELFF	TGTGCCAGCAGCCAAGAGACTATGGCGGGAACGGGGACCGGGGAGCTGTTTTTT
NA	TRBV11-2	once	TRBJ2-2	CASSSSGNTGELFF	TGTGCCAGCAGCTCATCAGGGAACACCGGGGAGCTGTTTTTT
NA	TRBV27	few	TRBJ2-7	CASSSGWGSNSYEQYF	TGTGCCAGCAGTTCCGGGTGGGGCAGCAACTCCTACGAGCAGTACTTC
NA	TRBV5-1	NA	TRBJ2-1	CASSRYGSNNEQFF	TGCGCCAGCAGCAGATACGGGTCAAACAATGAGCAGTTCTTC
NA	TRBV5-1	once	TRBJ2-5	CASSPKPSAGMKEASSETQYF	TGCGCCAGCAGCCCGAAACCTTCGGCGGGGATGAAGGAGGCTTCGAGTGAGACCCAGTACTTC
NA	TRBV7-9	NA	TRBJ1-2	CASSPGQSPGGYTF	TGTGCCAGCAGCCCCGGACAGTCTCCGGGTGGCTACACCTTC
NA	TRBV11-3	NA	TRBJ2-2	CASSLEPGELFF	TGTGCCAGCAGCTTAGAACCCGGGGAGCTGTTTTTT
NA	TRBV6-1	NA	TRBJ1-1	CASRIRGFTEAFF	TGTGCCAGCAGAATCAGGGGATTCACTGAAGCTTTCTTT
NA	TRBV15	NA	TRBJ1-2	CATSRDRTDLTF	TGTGCCACCAGCAGAGACAGGACAGACCTCACCTTC
TRBD2	TRBV15	NA	TRBJ2-7	CATSRDLIAGATLHEQYF	TGTGCCACCAGCAGAGATTTAATAGCGGGAGCGACTCTCCACGAGCAGTACTTC
NA	TRBV2	NA	TRBJ1-4	CASSDLASRVLFF	TGTGCCAGCAGTGACCTCGCGAGCAGAGTACTGTTTTTT
NA	TRBV2	NA	TRBJ2-3	CASRMGKWGGAGTDTQYF	TGTGCCAGCAGGATGGGCAAATGGGGGGGGGCTGGCACAGATACGCAGTATTTT
TRBD1	TRBV6-5	few	TRBJ1-1	CASSKSGTGDAEAFF	TGTGCCAGCAGTAAATCTGGGACAGGGGATGCTGAAGCTTTCTTT
NA	TRBV30	NA	TRBJ1-4	CAWSVLEFEKLFF	TGTGCCTGGAGTGTATTGGAGTTTGAAAAACTGTTTTTT
NA	TRBV11-2	few	TRBJ1-1	CASSTRQALGAFF	TGTGCCAGCAGCACCCGACAGGCCCTAGGAGCTTTCTTT
NA	TRBV9	NA	TRBJ2-1	CASSVDLTAGYNEQFF	TGTGCCAGCAGCGTGGACCTTACGGCTGGCTACAATGAGCAGTTCTTC
NA	TRBV28	NA	TRBJ1-1	CASSLRQVGEAFF	TGTGCCAGCAGTTTGCGACAGGTCGGTGAAGCTTTCTTT
NA	TRBV19	NA	TRBJ2-3	CASSIAGIVRITDTQYF	TGTGCCAGTAGTATAGCGGGAATCGTGCGGATCACAGATACGCAGTATTTT
NA	TRBV29-1	NA	TRBJ1-3	CSVLLQSYSGNTIYF	TGCAGCGTTCTTTTACAGTCATACTCTGGAAACACCATATATTTT
NA	TRBV29-1	NA	TRBJ1-1	CSARAGWNTEAFF	TGCAGCGCCCGAGCAGGGTGGAACACTGAAGCTTTCTTT
NA	TRBV28	NA	TRBJ1-2	CASSRGTGEGGYTF	TGTGCCAGCAGTCGTGGCACCGGGGAAGGTGGCTACACCTTC
TRBD2	TRBV11-3	NA	TRBJ2-3	CASSSGLELDTQYF	TGTGCCAGCAGTTCGGGACTAGAGTTGGATACGCAGTATTTT
TRBD1	TRBV18	once	TRBJ2-2	CASSPRQGRITGELFF	TGTGCCAGCTCACCGCGACAGGGGCGAATCACCGGGGAGCTGTTTTTT
NA	TRBV30	once	TRBJ2-7	CAWSEPLSEQYF	TGTGCCTGGAGTGAGCCACTATCGGAGCAGTACTTC
TRBD1	TRBV6-1	once	TRBJ1-2	CASSEDWTGGYTF	TGTGCCAGCAGTGAAGATTGGACAGGTGGCTACACCTTC
NA	TRBV10-3	NA	TRBJ2-7	CAISVSQGDEQYF	TGTGCCATCAGTGTTAGTCAAGGCGACGAGCAGTACTTC
NA	TRBV5-4	NA	TRBJ2-3	CASTQRGGYTDTQYF	TGTGCCAGCACCCAAAGGGGGGGTTACACAGATACGCAGTATTTT
TRBD1	TRBV28	NA	TRBJ2-1	CASSRTQGGEQFF	TGTGCCAGCAGTAGAACACAGGGGGGTGAGCAGTTCTTC
TRBD1	TRBV28	NA	TRBJ1-2	CASRVDRGRIADGYTF	TGTGCCAGCAGGGTGGACAGGGGGCGAATAGCGGATGGCTACACCTTC
NA	TRBV10-3	NA	TRBJ2-2	CASQTADTGELFF	TGTGCCTCCCAGACAGCAGACACCGGGGAGCTGTTTTTT
NA	TRBV28	NA	TRBJ2-2	CASSSFHAGSTGELFF	TGTGCCAGCAGTTCCTTCCATGCTGGGAGCACCGGGGAGCTGTTTTTT
NA	TRBV5-1	NA	TRBJ2-5	CASSLLNGRQETQYF	TGCGCCAGCAGCTTGCTTAACGGGCGCCAAGAGACCCAGTACTTC
TRBD1	TRBV6-1	NA	TRBJ1-2	CASSAQTGGYGYTF	TGTGCCAGCAGTGCCCAAACAGGGGGCTATGGCTACACCTTC
TRBD1	TRBV7-3	NA	TRBJ2-1	CASSPGTGGNEQFF	TGTGCCAGCAGCCCCGGGACAGGGGGCAATGAGCAGTTCTTC
TRBD2	TRBV18	NA	TRBJ2-7	CASSPPGSGRANEQYF	TGTGCCAGCTCACCACCCGGGAGCGGGAGGGCCAACGAGCAGTACTTC
NA	TRBV19	NA	TRBJ1-1	CASRGAGSRMNTEAFF	TGTGCCAGCCGAGGGGCGGGATCAAGGATGAACACTGAAGCTTTCTTT
TRBD1	TRBV11-2	few	TRBJ2-5	CASSSQTGGVAETQYF	TGTGCCAGCAGCTCACAGACAGGGGGCGTTGCGGAGACCCAGTACTTC
NA	TRBV6-5	NA	TRBJ1-1	CASSPSWTTNTEAFF	TGTGCCAGCAGTCCCTCTTGGACGACGAACACTGAAGCTTTCTTT
TRBD1	TRBV6-1	few	TRBJ1-2	CASSDQGVNYGYTF	TGTGCCAGCAGTGACCAGGGGGTCAACTATGGCTACACCTTC
NA	TRBV2	NA	TRBJ2-1	CASSEQGNYNEQFF	TGTGCCAGCAGTGAACAAGGGAACTACAATGAGCAGTTCTTC
NA	TRBV4-1	NA	TRBJ1-4	CASSQEGEKLFF	TGCGCCAGCAGCCAAGAGGGTGAAAAACTGTTTTTT
NA	TRBV9	once	TRBJ2-3	CASSVAHTDTDTQYF	TGTGCCAGCAGCGTAGCCCACACAGACACAGATACGCAGTATTTT
TRBD1	TRBV5-1	NA	TRBJ2-3	CASSLGDRASDTQYF	TGCGCCAGCAGCTTGGGGGACAGGGCCTCAGATACGCAGTATTTT
NA	TRBV28	NA	TRBJ2-1	CASSPGGAGYNEQFF	TGTGCCAGCAGTCCCGGTGGAGCCGGCTACAATGAGCAGTTCTTC
TRBD2	TRBV5-1	NA	TRBJ2-7	CASSSTTSGYEQYF	TGCGCCAGCAGCTCCACGACTAGCGGCTACGAGCAGTACTTC